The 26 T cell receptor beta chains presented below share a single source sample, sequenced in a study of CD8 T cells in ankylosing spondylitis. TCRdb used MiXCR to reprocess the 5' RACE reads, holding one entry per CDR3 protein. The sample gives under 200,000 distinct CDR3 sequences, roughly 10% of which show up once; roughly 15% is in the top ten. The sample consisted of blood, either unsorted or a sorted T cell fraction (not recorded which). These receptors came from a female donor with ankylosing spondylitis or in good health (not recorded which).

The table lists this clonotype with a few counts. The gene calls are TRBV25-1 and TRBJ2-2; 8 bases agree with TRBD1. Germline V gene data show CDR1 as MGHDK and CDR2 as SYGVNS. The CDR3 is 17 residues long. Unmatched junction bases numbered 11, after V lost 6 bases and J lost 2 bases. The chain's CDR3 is CASSVQRDRTNTGELFF. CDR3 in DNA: TGTGCCAGCAGCGTTCAACGGGACAGGACAAACACCGGGGAGCTGTTTTTT.

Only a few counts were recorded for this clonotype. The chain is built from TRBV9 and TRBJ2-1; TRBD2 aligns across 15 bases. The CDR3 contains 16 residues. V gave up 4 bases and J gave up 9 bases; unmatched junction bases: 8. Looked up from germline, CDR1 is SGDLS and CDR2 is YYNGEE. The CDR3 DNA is TGTGCCAGCAGCCACCCGGGGACTAGCGGGAGGACTGAGCAGTTCTTC. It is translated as CASSHPGTSGRTEQFF.

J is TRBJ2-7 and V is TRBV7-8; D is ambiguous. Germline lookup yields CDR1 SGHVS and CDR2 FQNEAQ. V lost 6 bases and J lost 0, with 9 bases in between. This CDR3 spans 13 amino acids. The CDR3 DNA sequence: TGTGCCAGCAGGGGCGGCAGCTCCTACGAGCAGTACTTC. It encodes CASRGGSSYEQYF.

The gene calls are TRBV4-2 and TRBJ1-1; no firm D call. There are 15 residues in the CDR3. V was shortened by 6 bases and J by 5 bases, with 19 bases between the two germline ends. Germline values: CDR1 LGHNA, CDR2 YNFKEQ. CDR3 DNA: TGTGCCAGCAGTCTACCTTCGGTGGCGGAGACTGAAGCTTTCTTT. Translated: CASSLPSVAETEAFF.

CDR3 DNA sequence: TGTGCCAGCAGCCCGTTGACAGTCACTGAAGCTTTCTTT. Residues: CASSPLTVTEAFF. V is TRBV6-2 or TRBV6-3 and J is TRBJ1-1, with a tentative D call TRBD1 (5 bases). Germline assignment: CDR1 MNHEY and CDR2 SVGEGT. V was clipped by 6 bases and J by 4 bases, with 12 bases between them. The CDR3 length is 13 residues.

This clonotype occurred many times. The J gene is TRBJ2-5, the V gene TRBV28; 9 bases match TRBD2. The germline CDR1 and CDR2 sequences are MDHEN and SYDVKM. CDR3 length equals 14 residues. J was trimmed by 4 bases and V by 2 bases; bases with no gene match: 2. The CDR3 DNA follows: TGTGCCAGCAGTTTAGCGGGAGGGGTAGAGACCCAGTACTTC. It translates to CASSLAGGVETQYF.

The CDR3 reads CASSPNVDGEQFF. The CDR3 DNA sequence: TGTGCCAGCAGCCCCAACGTCGACGGGGAGCAGTTCTTC. J is TRBJ2-1 and V is TRBV7-6; D gene ambiguous. Germline CDR1 and CDR2: SGHVS and FNYEAQ. The V gene lost 5 bases and the J gene lost 10 bases, with 15 bases spanning the gap. The CDR3 loop spans 13 amino acids.

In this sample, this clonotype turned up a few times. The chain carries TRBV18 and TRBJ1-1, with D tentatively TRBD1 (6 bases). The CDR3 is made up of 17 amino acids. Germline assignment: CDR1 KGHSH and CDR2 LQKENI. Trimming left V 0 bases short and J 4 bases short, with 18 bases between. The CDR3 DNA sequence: TGTGCCAGCTCACCACCGGTCGGGGGGCTTTTTGGCACTGAAGCTTTCTTT. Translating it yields CASSPPVGGLFGTEAFF.

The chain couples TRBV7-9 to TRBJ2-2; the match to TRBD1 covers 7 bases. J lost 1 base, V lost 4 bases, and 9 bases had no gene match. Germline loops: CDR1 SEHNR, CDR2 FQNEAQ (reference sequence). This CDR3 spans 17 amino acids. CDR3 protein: CASSYPRQGRNTGELFF. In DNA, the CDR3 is TGTGCCAGCAGCTACCCTCGACAGGGTAGGAACACCGGGGAGCTGTTTTTT. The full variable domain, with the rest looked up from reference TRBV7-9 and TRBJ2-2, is DTGVSQNPRHKITKRGQNVTFRCDPISEHNRLYWYRQTLGQGPEFLTYFQNEAQLEKSRLLSDRFSAERPKGSFSTLEIQRTEQGDSAMYLCASSYPRQGRNTGELFFGEGSRLTVL.

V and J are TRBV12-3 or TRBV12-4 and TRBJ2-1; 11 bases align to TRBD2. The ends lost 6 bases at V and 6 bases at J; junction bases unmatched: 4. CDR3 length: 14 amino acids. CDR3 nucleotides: TGTGCCAGCAGCGATACTAGCGGGGGCAATGAGCAGTTCTTC. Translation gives CASSDTSGGNEQFF.

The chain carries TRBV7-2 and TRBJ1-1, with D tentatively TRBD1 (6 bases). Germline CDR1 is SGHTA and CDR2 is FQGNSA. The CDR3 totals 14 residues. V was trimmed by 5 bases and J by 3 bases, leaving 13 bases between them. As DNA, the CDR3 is TGTGCCAGCAGCCCGACAGGCGGGCACACTGAAGCTTTCTTT. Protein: CASSPTGGHTEAFF.

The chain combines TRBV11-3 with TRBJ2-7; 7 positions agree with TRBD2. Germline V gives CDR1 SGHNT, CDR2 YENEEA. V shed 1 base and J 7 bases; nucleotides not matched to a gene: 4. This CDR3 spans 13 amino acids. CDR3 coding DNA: TGTGCCAGCAGCTTAGGCTCAGCGGGGGAGCAGTACTTC. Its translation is CASSLGSAGEQYF. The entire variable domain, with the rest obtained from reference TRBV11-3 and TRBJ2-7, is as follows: EAGVVQSPRYKIIEKKQPVAFWCNPISGHNTLYWYLQNLGQGPELLIRYENEEAVDDSQLPKDRFSAERLKGVDSTLKIQPAELGDSAVYLCASSLGSAGEQYFGPGTRLTVT.

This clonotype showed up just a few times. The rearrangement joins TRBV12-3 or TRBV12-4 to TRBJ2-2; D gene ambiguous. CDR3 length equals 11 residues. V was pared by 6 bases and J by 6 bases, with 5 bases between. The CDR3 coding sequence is TGTGCCAGCAGACAGTCCGGGGAGCTGTTTTTT. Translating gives CASRQSGELFF.

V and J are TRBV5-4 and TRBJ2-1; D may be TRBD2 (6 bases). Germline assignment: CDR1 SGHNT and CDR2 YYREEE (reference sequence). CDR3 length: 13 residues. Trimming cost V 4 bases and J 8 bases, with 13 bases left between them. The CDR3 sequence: CASSDLARDEQFF. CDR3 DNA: TGTGCCAGCAGCGATCTAGCGAGGGATGAGCAGTTCTTC.

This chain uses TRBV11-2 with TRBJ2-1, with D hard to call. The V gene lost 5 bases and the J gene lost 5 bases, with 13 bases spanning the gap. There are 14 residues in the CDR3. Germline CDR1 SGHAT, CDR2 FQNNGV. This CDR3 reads CASSPLGWDNEQFF. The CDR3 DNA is TGTGCCAGCAGCCCCCTGGGTTGGGACAATGAGCAGTTCTTC.

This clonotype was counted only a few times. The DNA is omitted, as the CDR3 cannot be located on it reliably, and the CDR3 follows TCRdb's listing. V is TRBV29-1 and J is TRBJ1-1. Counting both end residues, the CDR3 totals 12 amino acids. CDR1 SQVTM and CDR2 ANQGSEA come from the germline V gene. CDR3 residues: CSSLDKNTEAFF.

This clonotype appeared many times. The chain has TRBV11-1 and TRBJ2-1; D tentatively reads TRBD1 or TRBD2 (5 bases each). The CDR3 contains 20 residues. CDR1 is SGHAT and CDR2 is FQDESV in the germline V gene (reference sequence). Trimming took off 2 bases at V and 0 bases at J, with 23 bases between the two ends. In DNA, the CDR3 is TGTGCCAGCAGCTTAACCGGGACCCTATATTACAAGCTCTCCTACAATGAGCAGTTCTTC. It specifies CASSLTGTLYYKLSYNEQFF.

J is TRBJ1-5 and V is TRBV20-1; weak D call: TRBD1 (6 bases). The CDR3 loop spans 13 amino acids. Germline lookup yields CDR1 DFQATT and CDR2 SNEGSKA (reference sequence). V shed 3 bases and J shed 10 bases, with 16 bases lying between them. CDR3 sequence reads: CSASTAGDYPQHF. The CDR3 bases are TGCAGTGCTAGCACGGCAGGGGATTACCCCCAGCATTTT.

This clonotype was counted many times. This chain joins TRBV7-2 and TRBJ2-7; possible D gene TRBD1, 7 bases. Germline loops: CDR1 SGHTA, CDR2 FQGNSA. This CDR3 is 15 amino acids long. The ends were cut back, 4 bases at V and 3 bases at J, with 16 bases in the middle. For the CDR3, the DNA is TGTGCCAGCAGCTCAGCAGGGGGGCAGTTCTACGAGCAGTACTTC. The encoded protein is CASSSAGGQFYEQYF.

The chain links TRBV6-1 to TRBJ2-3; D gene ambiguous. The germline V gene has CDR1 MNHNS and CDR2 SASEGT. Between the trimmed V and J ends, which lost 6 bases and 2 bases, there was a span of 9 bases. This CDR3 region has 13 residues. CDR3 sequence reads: CASRHFNTDTQYF. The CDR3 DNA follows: TGTGCCAGCAGACATTTTAACACAGATACGCAGTATTTT.

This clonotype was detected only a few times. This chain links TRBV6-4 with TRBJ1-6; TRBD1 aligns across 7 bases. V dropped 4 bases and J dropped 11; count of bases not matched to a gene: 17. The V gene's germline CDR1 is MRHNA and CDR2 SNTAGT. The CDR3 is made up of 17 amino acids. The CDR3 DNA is TGTGCCAGCAGTGCCACCCCAAGACAGGGAGGGCGGCCACCCCTCCACTTT. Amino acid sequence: CASSATPRQGGRPPLHF.

The chain's CDR3 is CASSVGVQYEQYF. DNA for the CDR3: TGTGCCAGCAGTGTCGGAGTTCAGTACGAGCAGTACTTC. V is TRBV27 and J is TRBJ2-7; the D is unclear. CDR3 length: 13 residues. Germline V gives CDR1 MNHEY, CDR2 SMNVEV (reference sequence). The V and J ends lost 5 bases and 4 bases respectively, with 12 bases between them.

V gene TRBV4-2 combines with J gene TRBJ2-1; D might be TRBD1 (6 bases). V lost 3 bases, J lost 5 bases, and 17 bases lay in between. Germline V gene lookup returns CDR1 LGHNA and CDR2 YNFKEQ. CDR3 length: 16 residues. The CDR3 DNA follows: TGTGCCAGCAGCCATATGGGTCCACAGGGAAACAATGAGCAGTTCTTC. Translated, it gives CASSHMGPQGNNEQFF.

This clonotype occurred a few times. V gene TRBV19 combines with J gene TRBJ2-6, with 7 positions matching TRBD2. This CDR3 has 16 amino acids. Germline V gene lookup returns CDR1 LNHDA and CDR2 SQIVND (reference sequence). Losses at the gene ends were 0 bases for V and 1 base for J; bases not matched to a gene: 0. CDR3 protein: CASSIDGGSGANVLTF. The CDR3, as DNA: TGTGCCAGTAGTATAGACGGGGGGTCTGGGGCCAACGTCCTGACTTTC.

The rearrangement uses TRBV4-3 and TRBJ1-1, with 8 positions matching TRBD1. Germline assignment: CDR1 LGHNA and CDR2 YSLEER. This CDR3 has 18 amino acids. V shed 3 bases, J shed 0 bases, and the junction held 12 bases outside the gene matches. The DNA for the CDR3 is TGCGCCAGCAGCCACCCCCGAGACAGGGGAATGGTGAACACTGAAGCTTTCTTT. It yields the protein CASSHPRDRGMVNTEAFF.

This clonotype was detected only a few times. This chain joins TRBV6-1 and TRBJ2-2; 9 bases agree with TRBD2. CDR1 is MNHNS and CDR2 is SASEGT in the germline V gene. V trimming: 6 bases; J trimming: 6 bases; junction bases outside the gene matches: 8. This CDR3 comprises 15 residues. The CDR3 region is CASSDVAGVAGELFF. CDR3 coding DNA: TGTGCCAGCAGCGACGTAGCGGGAGTGGCCGGGGAGCTGTTTTTT.